This TCR beta chain appears in the sequencing data of a study of blood T cell repertoires in COVID-19. Across the study: Researchers got acute and convalescent COVID-19 samples from the United States, Italy and Spain. T cells, B-cell-depleted T cells, or PBMCs supplied cDNA or gDNA.

The CDR3 has 16 amino acids. Germline V gene lookup returns CDR1 SGHRS and CDR2 YFSETQ. The V and J ends lost 1 base and 0 bases respectively, with 12 bases between them. In the source study's methods: Researchers report that nucleated cell counts were estimated from reference gene primer amplification. Clones were read by immunoSEQ multiplex PCR, and TCRdb kept only the in-frame ones, dropping some. V and J calls and clone size are copied from that table; D and trimming were computed from the DNA. The table lists about 93,000 clones, 86% of them singletons. The sequencing sample was made of peripheral blood. This chain links TRBV5-1 with TRBJ2-3; the D gene is possibly TRBD2 (5 bases). This receptor was taken from a woman older than 75 with acute or convalescent COVID-19. DNA of the CDR3: TGCGCCAGCAGCTTGCCAGCGACGGGGAGCACAGATACGCAGTATTTT. It translates to CASSLPATGSTDTQYF.